This T cell receptor (beta chain) comes out of a study of OX40 agonist ivuxolimab in advanced cancers. Overall study context: Patients with prior anti-PD-1, anti-PD-L1 or anti-CTLA-4 therapy were eligible; approximately 37% had some. One patient with hepatocellular carcinoma and two with cutaneous melanoma, three in all, had partial responses. General study points: It was not determined which antigens were specifically recognized by the peripheral T cells that had undergone clonal expansion.

On this clone itself: Its antigen is currently unknown.

Data came from immunoSEQ multiplex PCR; TCRdb stores just in-frame clones and leaves some out. Of fewer than 70,000 clones listed, about 90% were seen once; the top ten hold less than 5%. Sequencing was performed on CD4+ or CD8+ T cells sorted from blood, taken in a trial of the OX40 agonist ivuxolimab. This clonotype was obtained from an adult with an advanced solid tumor such as melanoma, head and neck, liver or kidney cancer.

Here the CDR3 reads CASKVGDSYNEQFF. As DNA, the CDR3 is TGTGCCAGTAAAGTAGGGGACTCCTACAATGAGCAGTTCTTC. This chain connects TRBV19 to TRBJ2-1; maybe TRBD1 (5 bases). The CDR3 contains 14 residues. The germline V and J ends were trimmed by 7 bases and 0 bases, with 10 bases remaining between them. Germline V gene data show CDR1 as LNHDA and CDR2 as SQIVND (reference sequence).